This T cell receptor beta chain was retrieved from a study of blood T cell repertoires in COVID-19. On the study more broadly: PBMCs, B-cell-depleted T cells, or T cells provided the cDNA or gDNA that made up the material.

This clone is deemed medium-sized. Authors' processing steps: Amplification of reference gene primers provided the estimated nucleated cell counts. Data came from immunoSEQ multiplex PCR; TCRdb stores just in-frame clones and leaves some out. V and J calls and clone size are as listed in that table; D and trimming were resolved from the DNA. This table holds more than 55,000 clones, approximately 92% found once. V was clipped by 0 bases and J by 1 base, with 10 bases between them. Germline lookup yields CDR1 SGHDT and CDR2 YYEEEE. CDR3 length: 15 amino acids. Material for sequencing was peripheral blood. The V call is TRBV5-6, the J call TRBJ1-2; possibly TRBD1 for D (5 bases). This TCR derives from a man aged 45-60 years with active COVID-19. The CDR3 DNA follows: TGTGCCAGCAGCTTGGAGTCAGGGTTTAACTATGGCTACACCTTC. Its protein is CASSLESGFNYGYTF.